The source of this TCR beta chain is a study of shared clonotypes between healthy human individuals. Study-level findings and limits: Rarefaction showed sorted-subset sequencing was incomplete despite large depth.

With respect to this clone: Its antigen is not identified.

Replicate PCRs from sorted subsets contained approximately 190 ng DNA, which is 29,000 or so T cell genomes. The assay was immunoSEQ multiplex PCR, and TCRdb's table has in-frame clones only and misses some. The sample carries approximately 720,000 clones, 55% to 75% recorded once. Germline-derived CDR1 and CDR2 are MDHEN and SYDVKM. The CDR3 totals 15 residues. V was cut by 2 bases and J by 7 bases, with 15 bases left in between. This sequence was found in a woman in her 30s in good health. Material: memory CD4+ T cells sorted from blood. Documented subset: CD45RA-negative fraction. The chain joins TRBV28 to TRBJ2-1; a weak D match, TRBD2 (5 bases). In DNA, the CDR3 is TGTGCCAGCAGTTTAGAGACGGGAATCGGAAATGAGCAGTTCTTC. Translation: CASSLETGIGNEQFF.